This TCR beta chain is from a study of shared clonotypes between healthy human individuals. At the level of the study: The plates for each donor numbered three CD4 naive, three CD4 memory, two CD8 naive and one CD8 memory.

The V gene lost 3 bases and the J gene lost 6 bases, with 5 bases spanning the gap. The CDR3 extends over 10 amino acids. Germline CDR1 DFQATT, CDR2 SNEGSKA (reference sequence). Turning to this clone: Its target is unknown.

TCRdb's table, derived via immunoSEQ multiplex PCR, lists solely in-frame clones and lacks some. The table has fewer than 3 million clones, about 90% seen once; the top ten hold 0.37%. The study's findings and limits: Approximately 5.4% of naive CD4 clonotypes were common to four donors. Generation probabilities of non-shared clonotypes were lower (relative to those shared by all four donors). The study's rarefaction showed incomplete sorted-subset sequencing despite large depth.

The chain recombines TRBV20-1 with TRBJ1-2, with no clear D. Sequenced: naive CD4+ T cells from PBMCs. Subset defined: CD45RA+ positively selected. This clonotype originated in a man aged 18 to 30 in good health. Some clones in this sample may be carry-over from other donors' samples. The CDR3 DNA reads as TGCAGTGCTAGGGCCGATGGCTACACCTTC. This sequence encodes CSARADGYTF.